Listed below are T cell receptor beta chains from one sample, sequenced in a study of naive and memory T cell subsets. Using its own MiXCR run on the UMI-ligation and nested PCR reads, TCRdb lists one record per CDR3 protein. The table records about 35,000 distinct CDR3 sequences, 10% to 15% of them present only once. Sequencing was performed on effector memory CD4+ T cells from blood. The receptors derive from a human donor in good health. CDR3s include the opening cysteine and the closing phenylalanine or tryptophan. The D gene is left open where the match is weak. Size tells how often a clone was seen (once, few, many) or the class of an expanded clone, and some rows leave it out.

j_gene,abundance,d_gene,v_gene,CDR3nt,CDR3aa
TRBJ1-3,few,-,TRBV2,TGTGCCAGCAGTGTATTCGGCCAGACTGGAAACACCATATATTTT,CASSVFGQTGNTIYF
TRBJ1-2,-,-,TRBV29-1,TGCAGCGTTCACGGGGCTTATGGCTACACCTTC,CSVHGAYGYTF
TRBJ1-2,many,-,TRBV25-1,TGTGCCAGCAGCGGCGAGGGGGGCATCTATGGCTACACCTTC,CASSGEGGIYGYTF
TRBJ2-7,few,TRBD2,TRBV6-5,TGTGCCAGTCGTGCGGGAGGGTCAACCTACGAGCAGTACTTC,CASRAGGSTYEQYF
TRBJ2-5,few,-,TRBV3-2,TGTGCCAGCAGCCGGGGACTAGCGGGAGAAGAGACCCAGTACTTC,CASSRGLAGEETQYF
TRBJ2-7,few,-,TRBV6-2/TRBV6-3,TGTGCCAGCAGTATAACCCCATGGGGGACGGGAGTGTTCTCCTACGAGCAGTACTTC,CASSITPWGTGVFSYEQYF
TRBJ1-6,-,TRBD1,TRBV27,TGTGCCAGCAGCACAGGGGGGATTGCCTATAATTCACCCCTCCACTTT,CASSTGGIAYNSPLHF
TRBJ2-7,-,-,TRBV2,TGTGCCAGAAGTCCCAATTCCTACGAGCAGTACTTC,CARSPNSYEQYF
TRBJ2-1,many,-,TRBV30,TGTGCCTGGAGCAGGGGAGGTTTGAATGAGCAGTTCTTC,CAWSRGGLNEQFF
TRBJ2-1,many,TRBD2,TRBV20-1,TGCAGTGCTAGAAGTCGGGGGGGACCGTACAATGAGCAGTTCTTC,CSARSRGGPYNEQFF
TRBJ1-6,few,-,TRBV24-1,TGTGCCACCAGTGACCTAAGCGGTAAAGAGCCAAATTCACCCCTCCACTTT,CATSDLSGKEPNSPLHF
TRBJ2-7,-,TRBD1,TRBV12-3/TRBV12-4,TGTGCCAGCAGTTTTGGGGACAGGGGAGTTTCCGAGCAGTACTTC,CASSFGDRGVSEQYF
TRBJ1-5,few,-,TRBV20-1,TGCAGTGCTAGACCATCCGGGTTGTATAGCAATCAGCCCCAGCATTTT,CSARPSGLYSNQPQHF
TRBJ2-1,medium-sized,-,TRBV20-1,TGCAGTGCTGGTTCGCTACCCTACAATGAGCAGTTCTTC,CSAGSLPYNEQFF
TRBJ1-2,-,-,TRBV20-1,TGCAGTGCTAGGAGCGCGTCTCTCAGGGACCCCTATGGCGACACCTTC,CSARSASLRDPYGDTF
TRBJ2-1,-,TRBD2,TRBV5-1,TGCGCCAGCAGCGCCGGGACTAGCGGGAGGGCTTATGAGCAGTTCTTC,CASSAGTSGRAYEQFF
TRBJ2-7,few,TRBD1,TRBV4-1,TGCGCCAGCAGCCCCATCGGGACAGCCTCCTACGAGCAGTACTTC,CASSPIGTASYEQYF
TRBJ2-1,-,TRBD2,TRBV27,TGTGCCAGCAGACCTGAACGCCTAGCGGGAATATCCTACAATGAGCAGTTCTTC,CASRPERLAGISYNEQFF
TRBJ2-3,many,-,TRBV20-1,TGCAGTGCTAGAGACCCACTCCGCAGCACAGATACGCAGTATTTT,CSARDPLRSTDTQYF
TRBJ2-1,many,TRBD2,TRBV29-1,TGCAGCGCTAACAGACTAGCGGAACTAAATGAGCAGTTCTTC,CSANRLAELNEQFF
TRBJ2-5,few,-,TRBV19,TGTGCCAGTAGTTCCCTGACTAGCCAAGAGACCCAGTACTTC,CASSSLTSQETQYF